These 21 T cell receptor beta chains were sequenced from one sample in a study of T cell changes during pregnancy in multiple sclerosis. TCRdb's copy holds only in-frame clones and misses some; the assay was immunoSEQ multiplex PCR. The table shows tens of thousands of clones, with 94% occurring only once. The sample here was CD4+ T cells from peripheral blood mononuclear cells, taken after pregnancy. These TCRs come from a female donor with multiple sclerosis, enrolled in a pregnancy study.

The rearrangement joins TRBV5-6 to TRBJ2-1, with unresolved D. V lost 0 bases and J lost 0, with 13 bases in between. This CDR3 is 17 amino acids long. CDR1 SGHDT and CDR2 YYEEEE come from the germline V gene. This chain's CDR3 is CASSLARKRSSYNEQFF. Here the CDR3 DNA reads TGTGCCAGCAGCTTGGCGAGGAAACGGAGCTCCTACAATGAGCAGTTCTTC. Together with reference TRBV5-6 and TRBJ2-1, the CDR3 gives the full variable domain: DAGVTQSPTHLIKTRGQQVTLRCSPKSGHDTVSWYQQALGQGPQFIFQYYEEEERQRGNFPDRFSGHQFPNYSSELNVNALLLGDSALYLCASSLARKRSSYNEQFFGPGTRLTVL.

The rearrangement links TRBV6-6 to TRBJ2-1; TRBD2 agrees at 13 bases. Germline CDR1 and CDR2: MNHNY and SVGAGI (reference sequence). Germline trimming cut 5 bases from V and 0 bases from J; bases unmatched to any gene: 1. This CDR3 region has 16 residues. Here the CDR3 DNA reads TGTGCCAGCAGTGGGACTAGCGGGAACTCCTACAATGAGCAGTTCTTC. Its translation: CASSGTSGNSYNEQFF.

This clone appeared a few times. The junction differs from germline at one of its ends, possibly a read error. The V call is TRBV15, the J call TRBJ1-1; D unclear. This CDR3 region has 14 residues. Per the germline V gene, CDR1 is LNHNV and CDR2 is YYDKDF (reference sequence). CDR3 protein: CATSRDLGIEQFSF. CDR3 bases: TGTGCCACCAGCAGAGATCTGGGTATCGAACAGTTCAGCTTT.

This clone appeared once. The rearrangement uses TRBV6-5 and TRBJ2-1; TRBD2 aligns across 12 bases. V gave up 10 bases and J gave up 5 bases; unmatched junction bases: 3. The CDR3 has 13 residues. Germline CDR1 and CDR2: MNHEY and SVGAGI. CDR3 region: CATRTSGNNEQFF. The CDR3 DNA reads as TGTGCCACCCGGACTAGCGGGAACAATGAGCAGTTCTTC.

The chain has TRBV5-1 and TRBJ2-5; 9 positions match TRBD1. J lost 2 bases, V lost 3 bases, and 2 bases had no gene match. Germline assignment: CDR1 SGHRS and CDR2 YFSETQ. The CDR3 covers 14 residues. CDR3: CASSSGQGQETQYF. The CDR3 nucleotides read TGCGCCAGCAGCTCGGGACAGGGACAAGAGACCCAGTACTTC. Full variable domain (rest looked up from reference TRBV5-1 and TRBJ2-5): KAGVTQTPRYLIKTRGQQVTLSCSPISGHRSVSWYQQTPGQGLQFLFEYFSETQRNKGNFPGRFSGRQFSNSRSEMNVSTLELGDSALYLCASSSGQGQETQYFGPGTRLLVL.

V and J are TRBV7-3 and TRBJ2-1, with D maybe TRBD2 (6 bases). Trimming shortened V by 2 bases and J by 4 bases, and 9 bases separated the two germline ends. The germline gives CDR1 SGHTA, CDR2 FQGTGA. The CDR3 has 14 residues. The CDR3 nucleotides are TGTGCCAGCAGCTTATCGGCGGGATACAATGAGCAGTTCTTC. Its translation: CASSLSAGYNEQFF.

The rearrangement uses TRBV27 and TRBJ1-4; D possibly corresponds to TRBD1 (5 bases). The V and J ends lost 5 bases and 8 bases respectively, with 12 bases between them. CDR1 and CDR2 from the germline V gene are MNHEY and SMNVEV (reference sequence). The CDR3 is made up of 13 amino acids. CDR3 DNA: TGTGCCAGCAGTCCAGGGTATATGGAAAAACTGTTTTTT. This translates into CASSPGYMEKLFF.

This chain links TRBV4-1 with TRBJ2-1; 14 nucleotides match TRBD2. Germline CDR1 and CDR2: MGHRA and YSYEKL. The V and J ends lost 0 bases and 5 bases, in that order; junction bases with no gene match: 9. The CDR3 is 19 amino acids. In DNA form, the CDR3 reads TGCGCCAGCAGCCAAGATACGACTAGCGGGAGGGCCCGGGACAATGAGCAGTTCTTC. Its protein is CASSQDTTSGRARDNEQFF.

This chain uses TRBV7-9 with TRBJ1-5; D may be TRBD1 (6 bases). The ends were cut back, 5 bases at V and 5 bases at J, with 13 bases in the middle. CDR1 SEHNR and CDR2 FQNEAQ come from the germline V gene (reference sequence). The length of the CDR3 is 14 residues. The CDR3 loop is CASSPQGSDQPQHF. DNA for the CDR3: TGTGCCAGCAGCCCACAGGGCTCGGATCAGCCCCAGCATTTT.

This rearrangement joins TRBV7-9 to TRBJ2-7; D gene uncertain. Germline CDR1 and CDR2: SEHNR and FQNEAQ (reference sequence). The CDR3 is 15 residues long. With 7 bases removed from V and 6 bases from J, the gap between germline ends came to 22 bases. The DNA of the CDR3 is TGTGCCAGCACCCCCCCGGCTACATTGGGCGTCGAGCAGTACTTC. It yields the protein CASTPPATLGVEQYF.

This rearrangement joins TRBV5-1 to TRBJ2-7; D is undetermined. The V gene's germline CDR1 is SGHRS and CDR2 YFSETQ. The V gene lost 3 bases and the J gene lost 1 base, with 14 bases spanning the gap. The CDR3 is 15 residues long. The CDR3 protein is CASSSYTRGSYEQYF. CDR3 nucleotide sequence: TGCGCCAGCAGCTCCTACACAAGAGGATCCTACGAGCAGTACTTC.

This clone was seen once. A read error may account for a junction end that differs from germline. This rearrangement joins TRBV2 to TRBJ2-2; D not resolved. Germline CDR1 SNHLY, CDR2 FYNNEI. The CDR3 sequence is 12 residues long. The CDR3: CASKLNSGELFF. In DNA, the CDR3 is TGTGCCAGCAAATTAAACAGCGGGGAGCTGTTTTTT.

The J gene is TRBJ2-2, the V gene TRBV28; possibly TRBD2 for D (6 bases). Germline V gene lookup returns CDR1 MDHEN and CDR2 SYDVKM. The ends were cut back, 6 bases at V and 3 bases at J, with 14 bases in the middle. The CDR3 has 15 amino acids. Written as DNA, the CDR3 is TGTGCCAGCAGCCCCCGGGAGATCTACACCGGGGAGCTGTTTTTT. This encodes CASSPREIYTGELFF.

This sequence joins TRBV4-2 and TRBJ2-1; D may be TRBD2 (6 bases). The V gene lost 0 bases and the J gene lost 4 bases, with 13 bases spanning the gap. Germline CDR1 reads LGHNA; CDR2 reads YNFKEQ. This CDR3 has 16 residues. This CDR3 reads CASSQEVGGRYNEQFF. The DNA for the CDR3 is TGTGCCAGCAGCCAAGAAGTCGGGGGTAGGTACAATGAGCAGTTCTTC.

This clone was seen only once. CDR3 amino acids: CASSSVVVRASGNTIYF. The CDR3 nucleotides read TGTGCCAGCAGTTCCGTTGTGGTCAGGGCCTCTGGAAACACCATATATTTT. The chain employs TRBV28 and TRBJ1-3, with D perhaps matching TRBD1 (5 bases). V lost 4 bases to trimming and J lost 0 bases, with 16 bases between them. CDR3 length: 17 residues. CDR1 is MDHEN and CDR2 is SYDVKM in the germline V gene.

The V gene is TRBV28, the J gene TRBJ2-5, with 10 bases lining up with TRBD1. In germline, CDR1 is MDHEN, CDR2 SYDVKM. The CDR3 has 16 residues. V lost 6 bases to trimming and J lost 4 bases; unmatched junction nucleotides: 11. The CDR3 loop reads CASSLGQGYPSETQYF. CDR3 in DNA: TGTGCCAGCAGCTTGGGACAGGGGTATCCTTCAGAGACCCAGTACTTC. Using reference TRBV28 and TRBJ2-5 for the parts outside the CDR3, the full variable domain is DVKVTQSSRYLVKRTGEKVFLECVQDMDHENMFWYRQDPGLGLRLIYFSYDVKMKEKGDIPEGYSVSREKKERFSLILESASTNQTSMYLCASSLGQGYPSETQYFGPGTRLLVL.

The V call is TRBV6-5, the J call TRBJ2-5; tentative D call: TRBD1 (7 bases). CDR1 is MNHEY and CDR2 is SVGAGI in the germline V gene. The V gene lost 5 bases and the J gene lost 4 bases, with 8 bases spanning the gap. This CDR3 is built from 12 residues. CDR3 residues: CASSQGGETQYF. CDR3 DNA sequence: TGTGCCAGCAGTCAGGGGGGAGAGACCCAGTACTTC.

The chain employs TRBV19 and TRBJ2-4; possibly TRBD2 for D (6 bases). With 6 bases removed from V and 0 bases from J, the gap between germline ends came to 18 bases. This CDR3 is 17 amino acids long. From germline, CDR1 is LNHDA and CDR2 SQIVND (reference sequence). The CDR3 DNA reads as TGTGCCAGTAGAGCGCGGGACTTGGCACTAGCCAAAAACATTCAGTACTTC. Translated: CASRARDLALAKNIQYF.

The chain couples TRBV27 to TRBJ2-7, with 10 bases that match TRBD1. This CDR3 contains 13 residues. CDR1 and CDR2 from the germline V gene are MNHEY and SMNVEV (reference sequence). V was clipped by 6 bases and J by 3 bases; unmatched bases: 2. The CDR3: CASRRDRGYEQYF. For the CDR3, the DNA is TGTGCCAGCAGAAGGGACAGGGGCTACGAGCAGTACTTC.

V and J are TRBV5-1 and TRBJ2-3; D unresolved. The CDR3 has 15 amino acids. With 0 bases removed from V and 2 bases from J, the gap between germline ends came to 10 bases. Germline-derived CDR1 and CDR2 are SGHRS and YFSETQ. The CDR3 loop reads CASSLDDGPTDTQYF. The CDR3 DNA sequence: TGCGCCAGCAGCTTGGACGATGGGCCCACAGATACGCAGTATTTT.

The chain uses TRBV7-8 and TRBJ2-7; the D is unclear. The V end lost 3 bases, the J end lost 2 bases, and 14 bases lay between the germline ends. CDR3 length equals 15 residues. Germline V CDR1 and CDR2: SGHVS, FQNEAQ. CDR3 residues: CASSLKSTLTYEQYF. In DNA, the CDR3 is TGTGCCAGCAGCTTGAAGTCTACTCTTACCTACGAGCAGTACTTC.